Presented here are 15 T cell receptor beta chains from one specimen sequenced in a study of T cell responses to AZD1222 COVID-19 vaccine listed by TCRdb under 2021. Receptor amplification or capture employed the immunoSEQ multiplex PCR assay. Imported from immuneACCESS, the table was reduced by TCRdb to in-frame sequences with V and J called. These copies leave out some clones; in studies compared against another copy, an unresolved V gene accounts for under half, and the cause of the remainder is not known. The sample records some 100,000 clones, approximately 91% of which are singletons. About a fifth of the sample lies in the top ten. The sample's time point, from its label and the paper: baseline before first vaccination. Sequenced here: peripheral blood, sampled on day 0 of AZD1222 vaccination. All receptors derive from an adult in good health.

This clone has just a few counts. The chain carries TRBV3-1 (or the pseudogene TRBV3-2) and TRBJ1-6; perhaps TRBD1 as D (6 bases). Looked up from germline, CDR1 is LGHDT and CDR2 is YNNKEL (reference sequence). V lost 3 bases and J 1 base, leaving 10 bases between the germline ends. This CDR3 spans 16 amino acids. The CDR3 region has the DNA TGTGCCAGCAGCCACAACAGGGTATCCTATAATTCACCCCTCCACTTT. Amino acids: CASSHNRVSYNSPLHF.

The gene calls are TRBV4-1 and TRBJ1-3; 9 bases agree with TRBD1. The CDR3 extends over 15 amino acids. V lost 5 bases and J lost 3; bases outside the gene matches: 5. Germline V gene sequence: CDR1 MGHRA, CDR2 YSYEKL. Written as DNA, the CDR3 is TGCGCCAGCAGCTCCACAGGGGGCGATGGAAACACCATATATTTT. Its protein product is CASSSTGGDGNTIYF.

In this sample, this clone turned up once. The chain carries TRBV6-5 and TRBJ1-6; the D gene is possibly TRBD1 (5 bases). The CDR3 loop spans 14 amino acids. Germline CDR1 and CDR2: MNHEY and SVGAGI. The germline V and J ends were trimmed by 1 base and 7 bases, with 8 bases remaining between them. CDR3 in DNA: TGTGCCAGCAGTTACTGGGAGGGGAATTCACCCCTCCACTTT. Translated, it gives CASSYWEGNSPLHF.

The rearrangement joins TRBV4-1 to TRBJ2-7, with D possibly TRBD2 on 5 matching bases. Per the germline V gene, CDR1 is MGHRA and CDR2 is YSYEKL. The CDR3 has 14 amino acids. Trimming stripped 4 bases from V and 7 bases from J, with 17 bases between. The CDR3 nucleotides are TGCGCCAGCAGCCCCGGGCTAGAGGGTCGGGAGCAGTACTTC. Translated, it gives CASSPGLEGREQYF.

CDR3 amino acids: CAGQGQVGTDTQYF. The CDR3 bases are TGTGCCGGGCAGGGACAGGTCGGCACAGATACGCAGTATTTT. The rearrangement links TRBV6-5 to TRBJ2-3; TRBD1 agrees at 8 bases. This CDR3 is 14 amino acids long. With 11 bases clipped from V and 1 base from J, the junction kept 8 bases outside the gene matches. CDR1 and CDR2 from the germline V gene are MNHEY and SVGAGI.

Comment on this clone: The junction does not match germline at one end; this may be a read error. The rearrangement uses TRBV7-8 and TRBJ2-3; the D gene is possibly TRBD1 (6 bases). Looked up from germline, CDR1 is SGHVS and CDR2 is FQNEAQ. The CDR3 is 15 residues long. DNA for the CDR3: TGTGCCACCAGCCGAGGTGGGACATTGTCAGATACGCAGTATTTT. This encodes CATSRGGTLSDTQYF.

The chain uses TRBV4-1 and TRBJ1-6, with D perhaps matching TRBD1 (6 bases). V was pared by 0 bases and J by 0 bases, with 12 bases between. Germline CDR1 and CDR2: MGHRA and YSYEKL. The CDR3 spans 18 residues. CDR3 in amino acids: CASSQDRGASSYNSPLHF. The CDR3 DNA reads as TGCGCCAGCAGCCAAGATAGGGGGGCCAGCTCCTATAATTCACCCCTCCACTTT.

Only one count was recorded for this clone. The rearrangement links TRBV6-6 to TRBJ2-5; TRBD2 matches at 10 bases. The ends lost 5 bases at V and 1 base at J; junction bases unmatched: 4. CDR3 size: 15 residues. The germline V gene has CDR1 MNHNY and CDR2 SVGAGI (reference sequence). DNA of the CDR3: TGTGCCAGCAGTCGACTAGCGGGTGCCCAAGAGACCCAGTACTTC. Amino acid sequence: CASSRLAGAQETQYF.

The chain joins TRBV7-2 to TRBJ2-1; D is possibly TRBD1 (6 bases). The germline V gene encodes CDR1 SGHTA and CDR2 FQGNSA. CDR3 length equals 16 residues. Trimming removed 6 bases at V and 9 bases at J, with 24 bases between. CDR3 sequence: CASSPLIGFRGGEQFF. CDR3 DNA sequence: TGTGCCAGCAGTCCGTTGATTGGTTTCCGAGGGGGTGAGCAGTTCTTC.

The genes are TRBV7-2 and TRBJ2-1; D unclear. The CDR3 runs to 13 residues. Between the trimmed V and J ends, which lost 1 base and 6 bases, there was a span of 7 bases. CDR1 is SGHTA, CDR2 FQGNSA, per germline. The CDR3 sequence: CASSLGTPNEQFF. The CDR3 DNA follows: TGTGCCAGCAGCTTAGGTACACCCAATGAGCAGTTCTTC.

The J gene is TRBJ2-3, the V gene TRBV5-1; D ambiguous. The CDR3 length is 14 residues. Germline loops: CDR1 SGHRS, CDR2 YFSETQ. V dropped 0 bases and J dropped 2 bases, with 7 bases sitting between them. DNA for the CDR3: TGCGCCAGCAGCTTGGAAGTTCCCACAGATACGCAGTATTTT. It yields the protein CASSLEVPTDTQYF.

The chain is built from TRBV10-1 and TRBJ2-7, with unresolved D. The germline V gene has CDR1 WNHNN and CDR2 SYGVQD (reference sequence). This CDR3 comprises 15 residues. Trimming removed 0 bases from V and 4 bases from J, with 13 bases in between. The CDR3 DNA reads as TGCGCCAGCAGTGAGTCGGAAGTTGACAAGTACGAGCAGTACTTC. Its translation is CASSESEVDKYEQYF.

This clone was counted once. The CDR3 bases are TGTGCCAGCTCACCGTCAGGCAGGGGCCAGACCTACGAGCAGTACTTC. Protein: CASSPSGRGQTYEQYF. This chain joins TRBV18 and TRBJ2-7, with D possibly being TRBD1 (6 bases). Looked up from germline, CDR1 is KGHSH and CDR2 is LQKENI. Trimming stripped 3 bases from V and 2 bases from J, with 17 bases between. This CDR3 has 16 residues.

This CDR3 reads CASRFHPLAGGLVGELFF. The DNA for the CDR3 is TGTGCAAGTCGCTTCCACCCCCTAGCGGGGGGCCTCGTGGGGGAGCTGTTTTTT. The chain combines TRBV12-2 with TRBJ2-2; the table assigns TRBD2, which was not confirmed against the DNA. TRBV12-2 is a listed pseudogene. This CDR3 spans 18 amino acids.

This clone is a singleton in its sample. The chain combines TRBV3-1 (or the pseudogene TRBV3-2) with TRBJ2-5; tentatively, D is TRBD2 (5 bases). CDR1 is LGHDT and CDR2 is YNNKEL in the germline V gene (reference sequence). With 3 bases removed from V and 2 bases from J, the gap between germline ends came to 22 bases. The CDR3 length is 18 residues. The CDR3 region is CASSHTKGSRLGQETQYF. CDR3 coding DNA: TGTGCCAGCAGCCATACGAAAGGGAGCAGGTTGGGGCAAGAGACCCAGTACTTC.